This TCR beta chain is drawn from a study of Ad26.COV2.S vaccination and SARS-CoV-2 variants. Whole-study results and caveats: The TCR-based breadth and depth measures might underestimate overall T cell responses. Spike-specific responses of CD8+ and CD4+ T cells were reported to display substantial breadth after vaccination.

The assay was immunoSEQ multiplex PCR, and TCRdb's table has in-frame clones only and misses some. The repertoire has more than 120,000 clones, more than 80% of them found once; the top ten carry 5%. Comments on this clone: Its cognate antigen is unknown.

There are 14 residues in the CDR3. CDR1 SGHDT and CDR2 YYEEEE come from the germline V gene. Unmatched junction bases numbered 3, after V lost 4 bases and J lost 0 bases. Sequencing used peripheral blood, obtained after recovery from COVID-19. The clonotype was recovered from a human donor who had recovered from COVID-19. This rearrangement joins TRBV5-6 to TRBJ1-2; 7 bases are shared with TRBD1. The CDR3 DNA follows: TGTGCCAGCAGCACGGGGACAGCTAACTATGGCTACACCTTC. It yields the protein CASSTGTANYGYTF.